This T cell receptor beta chain appears in the sequencing data of a study of early T cells in non-severe SARS-CoV-2 infection. To note about this clonotype: A clone one base away is much larger, so this may be a read error.

This CDR3 is built from 15 residues. Germline values: CDR1 SGHRS, CDR2 YFSETQ. Individual cDNA molecules received unique molecular identifiers during library preparation. TCRdb processed the 5' RACE reads anew with MiXCR; each CDR3 protein has one entry. The table records 37,000 or so distinct CDR3 sequences, over 5% of them present only once. The rearrangement links TRBV5-1 to TRBJ2-2; 8 bases fit TRBD1. Specimen: whole blood. The sequence derives from an adult who was a healthcare worker with PCR-confirmed SARS-CoV-2 infection or an uninfected control (not recorded which). The CDR3, as DNA: TGCGCCAGCAGCTTGGCGGACAGGGTCACCAGGGAGCTGTTTTTT. Protein sequence: CASSLADRVTRELFF.